This T cell receptor beta chain was found in a study of monozygotic twins with inflammatory bowel disease. Study observations and caveats: Resolution of different T cell subtypes was not achieved. Twins classed as concordant or discordant showed no difference in repertoire similarity, possibly from limited power.

UMIs that had a 6-nucleotide sample barcode were put in using template switching. For each CDR3 protein, TCRdb gives one entry from its re-call of the 5' RACE reads, without DNA. The sample includes over 100,000 distinct CDR3 sequences. Concerning this clonotype itself: Its specificity is not known.

The clonotype comes from a human donor with ulcerative colitis or Crohn's disease, or a healthy co-twin of an affected twin (not recorded which). Sequencing was performed on blood.

CDR3 region: CASSASQGARMNTEAFF. The chain joins TRBV5-1 to TRBJ1-1; TCRdb's D gene call, TRBD1, goes unchecked for lack of DNA. The length of the CDR3 is 17 residues. In germline, CDR1 is SGHRS, CDR2 YFSETQ.